The rows below give T cell receptor beta chains drawn from one sample of a study of blood T cell repertoires in COVID-19. Using immunoSEQ multiplex PCR, the repertoire was profiled, and TCRdb retains in-frame clones only, with some absent. The table lists 130,000 or so clones, 70% to 90% of them singletons. The sequenced sample consisted of peripheral blood. These receptors were collected from a woman in her sixties with acute or convalescent COVID-19. Both conserved end residues are part of each CDR3. The D gene is left open where the match is weak. Rows give clone size only sometimes, using once, few, many, or a class for an expanded clone.

abundance: .
len: 16
v_gene: TRBV4-1
d_gene: TRBD2
j_gene: TRBJ2-7
CDR3aa: CASSQGVAGVSYEQYF
CDR3nt: TGCGCCAGCAGCCAAGGGGTAGCGGGGGTATCCTACGAGCAGTACTTC

abundance: .
len: 14
v_gene: TRBV4-3
d_gene: TRBD2
j_gene: TRBJ2-3
CDR3aa: CASSWTSGTDTQYF
CDR3nt: TGCGCCAGCAGCTGGACTAGCGGCACAGATACGCAGTATTTT

abundance: .
len: 15
v_gene: TRBV11-2
d_gene: .
j_gene: TRBJ2-7
CDR3aa: CASSLVSQVSYEQYF
CDR3nt: TGTGCCAGCAGCTTAGTTTCCCAGGTCTCCTACGAGCAGTACTTC

abundance: .
len: 12
v_gene: TRBV30
d_gene: .
j_gene: TRBJ1-1
CDR3aa: CAWRTGWTEAFF
CDR3nt: TGTGCCTGGAGAACAGGGTGGACTGAAGCTTTCTTT

abundance: .
len: 15
v_gene: TRBV7-2
d_gene: .
j_gene: TRBJ1-6
CDR3aa: CASSLQGGYNSPLHF
CDR3nt: TGTGCCAGCAGCTTACAGGGAGGGTATAATTCACCCCTCCACTTT

abundance: .
len: 13
v_gene: TRBV5-5
d_gene: .
j_gene: TRBJ1-1
CDR3aa: CASSFSGVTEAFF
CDR3nt: TGTGCCAGCAGCTTTTCAGGGGTCACTGAAGCTTTCTTT

abundance: .
len: 15
v_gene: TRBV5-1
d_gene: .
j_gene: TRBJ1-4
CDR3aa: CASGPRGATNEKLFF
CDR3nt: TGCGCCAGCGGCCCGCGGGGGGCAACTAATGAAAAACTGTTTTTT

abundance: .
len: 14
v_gene: TRBV19
d_gene: .
j_gene: TRBJ2-1
CDR3aa: CASSRWTEYNEQFF
CDR3nt: TGTGCCAGTAGTAGATGGACAGAGTACAATGAGCAGTTCTTC

abundance: .
len: 14
v_gene: TRBV3-1/TRBV3-2
d_gene: .
j_gene: TRBJ2-7
CDR3aa: CASSQIAKSDEQYF
CDR3nt: TGTGCCAGCAGCCAGATCGCTAAATCTGACGAGCAGTACTTC

abundance: .
len: 17
v_gene: TRBV21-1
d_gene: .
j_gene: TRBJ1-3
CDR3aa: CASSGRDRGVSGNTIYF
CDR3nt: TGTGCCAGCAGCGGGCGGGACAGAGGGGTTTCTGGAAACACCATATATTTT

abundance: .
len: 15
v_gene: TRBV7-9
d_gene: TRBD1
j_gene: TRBJ2-7
CDR3aa: CASSLGSLTGSEQYF
CDR3nt: TGTGCCAGCAGCTTAGGGTCCCTGACAGGGAGCGAGCAGTACTTC

abundance: .
len: 14
v_gene: TRBV5-4
d_gene: .
j_gene: TRBJ2-5
CDR3aa: CASSLAQGQETQYF
CDR3nt: TGTGCCAGCAGCTTGGCCCAGGGCCAAGAGACCCAGTACTTC

abundance: .
len: 14
v_gene: TRBV5-4
d_gene: TRBD2
j_gene: TRBJ2-5
CDR3aa: CASSPGGSRETQYF
CDR3nt: TGTGCCAGCAGCCCGGGAGGGTCGAGAGAGACCCAGTACTTC

abundance: .
len: 15
v_gene: TRBV11-1
d_gene: .
j_gene: TRBJ1-6
CDR3aa: CASSLLNVVGSPLHF
CDR3nt: TGTGCCAGCAGCTTACTAAATGTGGTTGGTTCACCCCTCCACTTT

abundance: .
len: 13
v_gene: TRBV21-1
d_gene: .
j_gene: TRBJ1-5
CDR3aa: CASSNRGTGPQHF
CDR3nt: TGTGCCAGCAGTAACAGGGGCACGGGTCCCCAGCATTTT

abundance: .
len: 14
v_gene: TRBV2
d_gene: .
j_gene: TRBJ1-5
CDR3aa: CASSDLGGNQPQHF
CDR3nt: TGTGCCAGCAGCGATTTGGGGGGAAATCAGCCCCAGCATTTT

abundance: .
len: 12
v_gene: TRBV6-2/TRBV6-3
d_gene: TRBD1
j_gene: TRBJ1-1
CDR3aa: CASSVTGERAFF
CDR3nt: TGTGCCAGCAGTGTCACAGGGGAGAGAGCTTTCTTT

abundance: .
len: 18
v_gene: TRBV9
d_gene: TRBD2
j_gene: TRBJ2-3
CDR3aa: CASSPLRSGGANTDTQYF
CDR3nt: TGTGCCAGCAGCCCCTTGAGGAGCGGGGGGGCAAACACAGATACGCAGTATTTT

abundance: .
len: 15
v_gene: TRBV16
d_gene: TRBD1
j_gene: TRBJ1-2
CDR3aa: CASSPEGAANYGYTF
CDR3nt: TGTGCCAGCAGCCCTGAGGGGGCAGCTAACTATGGCTACACCTTC

abundance: .
len: 13
v_gene: TRBV28
d_gene: TRBD1
j_gene: TRBJ1-1
CDR3aa: CASSLPDRGEAFF
CDR3nt: TGTGCCAGCAGTTTACCAGACAGGGGTGAAGCTTTCTTT

abundance: once
len: 15
v_gene: TRBV24-1
d_gene: TRBD1
j_gene: TRBJ1-5
CDR3aa: CATSDSGGGNQPQHF
CDR3nt: TGTGCCACCAGTGACTCAGGGGGCGGCAATCAGCCCCAGCATTTT

abundance: .
len: 16
v_gene: TRBV30
d_gene: .
j_gene: TRBJ1-3
CDR3aa: CAWSSGGRSTGNTIYF
CDR3nt: TGTGCCTGGAGTTCGGGGGGTCGTAGTACTGGAAACACCATATATTTT

abundance: .
len: 17
v_gene: TRBV4-1
d_gene: TRBD2
j_gene: TRBJ2-7
CDR3aa: CASSQVLAGGIIYEQYF
CDR3nt: TGCGCCAGCAGCCAAGTTCTAGCGGGGGGTATTATCTACGAGCAGTACTTC

abundance: .
len: 15
v_gene: TRBV30
d_gene: TRBD2
j_gene: TRBJ2-6
CDR3aa: CAWAGVPLGANVLTF
CDR3nt: TGTGCCTGGGCGGGGGTGCCGTTAGGGGCCAACGTCCTGACTTTC

abundance: once
len: 16
v_gene: TRBV5-8
d_gene: .
j_gene: TRBJ2-2
CDR3aa: CASSWPGHMITGELFF
CDR3nt: TGTGCCAGCAGCTGGCCGGGACATATGATCACCGGGGAGCTGTTTTTT

abundance: .
len: 13
v_gene: TRBV28
d_gene: .
j_gene: TRBJ1-2
CDR3aa: CASSSTGIGGYTF
CDR3nt: TGTGCCAGCAGTTCAACAGGGATTGGCGGCTACACCTTC

abundance: .
len: 13
v_gene: TRBV12-1
d_gene: .
j_gene: TRBJ1-3
CDR3aa: CASSLYTGNTIYF
CDR3nt: TGTGCCAGCAGCCTATATACCGGAAACACCATATATTTT

abundance: .
len: 16
v_gene: TRBV6-5
d_gene: .
j_gene: TRBJ1-1
CDR3aa: CASSYSVSREGTEAFF
CDR3nt: TGTGCCAGCAGTTACTCGGTGTCCAGGGAGGGAACTGAAGCTTTCTTT

abundance: .
len: 14
v_gene: TRBV3-1/TRBV3-2
d_gene: .
j_gene: TRBJ1-2
CDR3aa: CASSQGTTNYGYTF
CDR3nt: TGTGCCAGCAGCCAAGGGACAACTAACTATGGCTACACCTTC

abundance: .
len: 16
v_gene: TRBV4-1
d_gene: TRBD2
j_gene: TRBJ2-5
CDR3aa: CASSQVGLAVQETQYF
CDR3nt: TGCGCCAGCAGCCAAGTGGGACTAGCGGTACAAGAGACCCAGTACTTC

abundance: .
len: 15
v_gene: TRBV7-2
d_gene: .
j_gene: TRBJ1-4
CDR3aa: CASSWGGGTNEKLFF
CDR3nt: TGTGCCAGCAGCTGGGGCGGTGGGACTAATGAAAAACTGTTTTTT

abundance: once
len: 14
v_gene: TRBV3-1/TRBV3-2
d_gene: TRBD2
j_gene: TRBJ2-7
CDR3aa: CASSQVAGIDEQYF
CDR3nt: TGTGCCAGCAGCCAAGTAGCGGGGATTGACGAGCAGTACTTC

abundance: .
len: 15
v_gene: TRBV9
d_gene: TRBD1
j_gene: TRBJ1-1
CDR3aa: CASSVAGQGNTEAFF
CDR3nt: TGTGCCAGCAGCGTAGCAGGACAGGGAAACACTGAAGCTTTCTTT

abundance: .
len: 13
v_gene: TRBV18
d_gene: TRBD1
j_gene: TRBJ1-1
CDR3aa: CASKQGIYTEAFF
CDR3nt: TGTGCCAGCAAACAGGGGATCTACACTGAAGCTTTCTTT

abundance: .
len: 15
v_gene: TRBV19
d_gene: .
j_gene: TRBJ1-6
CDR3aa: CASIPSRAYNSPLHF
CDR3nt: TGTGCCAGTATCCCCAGCCGGGCCTATAATTCACCCCTCCACTTT

abundance: few
len: 15
v_gene: TRBV14
d_gene: .
j_gene: TRBJ2-7
CDR3aa: CASSPSRTISYEQYF
CDR3nt: TGTGCCAGCAGTCCAAGCAGGACTATATCCTACGAGCAGTACTTC

abundance: .
len: 15
v_gene: TRBV6-5
d_gene: TRBD1
j_gene: TRBJ1-1
CDR3aa: CASITGAFGTTEAFF
CDR3nt: TGTGCCAGCATCACAGGGGCCTTCGGGACCACTGAAGCTTTCTTT

abundance: .
len: 15
v_gene: TRBV27
d_gene: .
j_gene: TRBJ1-5
CDR3aa: CASSLSQGLDQPQHF
CDR3nt: TGTGCCAGCAGTTTAAGTCAGGGCCTAGATCAGCCCCAGCATTTT